One T cell receptor (beta chain) is described in this entry. No antigen is known for it. This sample was included in a study of identical twins. Points from the study as a whole: Twins' excess sharing was less marked for out-of-frame beta sequences.

V was pared by 4 bases and J by 2 bases, with 17 bases between. This CDR3 is 16 amino acids long. Per the germline V gene, CDR1 is SGHVS and CDR2 is FNYEAQ. Via MiXCR, TCRdb re-called the 5' RACE reads, giving one row per CDR3 protein. The sample contains roughly 630,000 distinct CDR3 sequences, around 7.4% of which appear only once. The data also belong to a second study, concerning yellow fever vaccine responses in identical twins.

V gene TRBV7-6 combines with J gene TRBJ2-5; possible D gene TRBD1, 5 bases. The sequenced sample was PBMCs. This sequence was found in a woman aged 18-29 years in good health. CDR3 sequence (DNA): TGTGCCAGCAGCTCCGCCTTAGGGCGGACACAAGAGACCCAGTACTTC. This codes for CASSSALGRTQETQYF.